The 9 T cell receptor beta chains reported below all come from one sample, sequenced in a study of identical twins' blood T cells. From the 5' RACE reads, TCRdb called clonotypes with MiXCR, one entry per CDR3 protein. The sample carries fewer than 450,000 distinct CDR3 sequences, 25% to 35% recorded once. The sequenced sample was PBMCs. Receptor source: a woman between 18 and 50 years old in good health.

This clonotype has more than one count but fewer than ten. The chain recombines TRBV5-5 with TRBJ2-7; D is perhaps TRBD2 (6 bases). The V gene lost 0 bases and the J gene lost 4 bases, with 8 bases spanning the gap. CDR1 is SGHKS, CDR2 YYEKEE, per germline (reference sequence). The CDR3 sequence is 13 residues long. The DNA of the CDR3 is TGTGCCAGCAGCTTGGCGGCGGGATACGAGCAGTACTTC. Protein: CASSLAAGYEQYF.

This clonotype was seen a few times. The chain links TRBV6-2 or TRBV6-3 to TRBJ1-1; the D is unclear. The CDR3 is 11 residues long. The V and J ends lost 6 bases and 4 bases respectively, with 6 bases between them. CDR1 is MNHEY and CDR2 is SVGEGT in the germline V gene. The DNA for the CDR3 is TGTGCCAGCAGACTTATCACTGAAGCTTTCTTT. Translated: CASRLITEAFF.

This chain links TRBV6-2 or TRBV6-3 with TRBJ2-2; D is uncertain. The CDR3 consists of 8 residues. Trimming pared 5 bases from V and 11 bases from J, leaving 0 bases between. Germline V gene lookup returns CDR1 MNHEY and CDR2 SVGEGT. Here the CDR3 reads CASSELFF. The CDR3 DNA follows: TGTGCCAGCAGTGAGCTGTTTTTT.

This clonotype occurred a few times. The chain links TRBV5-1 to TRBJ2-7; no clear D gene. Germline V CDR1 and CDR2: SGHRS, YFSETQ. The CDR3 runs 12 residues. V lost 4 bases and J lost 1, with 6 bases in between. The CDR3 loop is CASSVRSYEQYF. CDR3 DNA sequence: TGCGCCAGCAGCGTCAGATCCTACGAGCAGTACTTC.

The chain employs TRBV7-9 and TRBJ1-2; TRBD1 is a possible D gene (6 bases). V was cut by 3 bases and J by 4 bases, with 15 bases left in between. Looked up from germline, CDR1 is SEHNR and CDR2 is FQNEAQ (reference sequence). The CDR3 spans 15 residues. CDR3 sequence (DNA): TGTGCCAGCAGCTTGGGACACACGAGCGCCTATGGCTACACCTTC. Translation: CASSLGHTSAYGYTF.

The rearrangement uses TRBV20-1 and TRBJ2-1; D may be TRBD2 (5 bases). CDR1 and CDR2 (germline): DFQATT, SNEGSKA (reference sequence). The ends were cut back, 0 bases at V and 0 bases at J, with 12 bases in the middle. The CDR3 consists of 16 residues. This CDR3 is CSARDPEGSSYNEQFF. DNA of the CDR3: TGCAGTGCTAGAGACCCCGAGGGAAGCTCCTACAATGAGCAGTTCTTC.

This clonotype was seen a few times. Here the CDR3 reads CASSEATGSGNTIYF. CDR3 DNA: TGTGCCAGCAGTGAAGCCACCGGCTCTGGAAACACCATATATTTT. This chain links TRBV6-1 with TRBJ1-3; no clear D gene. V lost 0 bases, J lost 0 bases, and 6 bases lay in between. Per the germline V gene, CDR1 is MNHNS and CDR2 is SASEGT. This CDR3 contains 15 residues.

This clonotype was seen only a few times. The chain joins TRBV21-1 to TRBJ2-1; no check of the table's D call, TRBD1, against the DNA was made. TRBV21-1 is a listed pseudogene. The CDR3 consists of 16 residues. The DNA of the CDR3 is TGTGCCAGCAGAAAAAAGGGGGGAACAGCCTTCAATGAGCAGTTCTTC. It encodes CASRKKGGTAFNEQFF.

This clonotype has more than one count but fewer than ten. CDR3 sequence reads: CASSLPGGASGYTF. The CDR3 DNA reads as TGTGCCAGCAGCTTGCCGGGAGGGGCCTCTGGCTACACCTTC. This chain joins TRBV5-6 and TRBJ1-2; perhaps TRBD1 as D (5 bases). V lost 1 base and J 7 bases, leaving 14 bases between the germline ends. CDR3 length: 14 amino acids. Germline CDR1 and CDR2: SGHDT and YYEEEE.